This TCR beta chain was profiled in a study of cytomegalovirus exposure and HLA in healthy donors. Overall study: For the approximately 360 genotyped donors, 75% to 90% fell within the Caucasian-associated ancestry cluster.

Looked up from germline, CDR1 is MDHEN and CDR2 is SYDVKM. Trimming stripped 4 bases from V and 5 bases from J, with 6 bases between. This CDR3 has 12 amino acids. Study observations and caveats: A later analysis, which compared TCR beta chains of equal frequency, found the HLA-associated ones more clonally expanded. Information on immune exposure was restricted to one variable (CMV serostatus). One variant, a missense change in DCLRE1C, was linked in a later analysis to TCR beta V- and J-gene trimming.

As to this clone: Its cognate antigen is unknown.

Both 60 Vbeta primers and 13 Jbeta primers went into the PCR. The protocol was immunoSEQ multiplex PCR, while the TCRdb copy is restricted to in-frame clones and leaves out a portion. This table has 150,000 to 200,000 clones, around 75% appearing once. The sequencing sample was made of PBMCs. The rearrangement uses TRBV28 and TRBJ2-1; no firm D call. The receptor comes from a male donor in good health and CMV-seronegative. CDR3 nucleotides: TGTGCCAGCAGTTCTTTCCACAATGAGCAGTTCTTC. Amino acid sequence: CASSSFHNEQFF.